This T cell receptor (beta chain) was sequenced in a study of spatial heterogeneity in lung cancer. Germline V CDR1 and CDR2: MDHEN, SYDVKM. CDR3 length: 13 amino acids. Trimming took 3 bases from V and 6 from J, leaving 12 bases between them. The sample holds many counts of this clonotype. Time point here: sample taken at primary tumor resection. The sequenced material consisted of unsorted whole RNA from tumor, nontumor lung or frozen PBMC. Samples came from 70 to 80 TRACERx patients with untreated early-stage lung cancer. Each CDR3 protein gets one entry after TCRdb re-called the 5' RACE reads with MiXCR. The data hold about 85,000 distinct CDR3 sequences, with more than 15% observed a single time.

The J gene is TRBJ2-7, the V gene TRBV28; maybe TRBD2 (5 bases). This receptor was identified in a male donor with early-stage non-small cell lung cancer. This specimen was PBMCs, taken at surgery. The CDR3 DNA sequence: TGTGCCAGCAGTTTCACTAGTACTGGCGAGCAGTACTTC. Translated, it gives CASSFTSTGEQYF.